These T cell receptor beta chains were read from a single sample in a study of blood T cells in healthy people across ages. One entry per CDR3 protein, called by TCRdb with MiXCR from the 5' RACE reads. The table includes about 1 million distinct CDR3 sequences, 20% to 25% detected once. In addition, the sample was reused for a study of T cells of mothers and their children.

The sequenced sample consisted of blood. Receptors were obtained from a girl aged 2 to 10 in good health. The CDR3 runs from the conserved cysteine through the conserved F or W. D genes are given only for firm matches. Size tells how often a clone was seen (once, few, many) or the class of an expanded clone, and some rows leave it out.

J gene,clone size,V gene,D gene,CDR3 DNA,CDR3 protein
TRBJ1-3,-,TRBV20-1,-,TGCAGTGCTAGAACGGGACCCTCTGGAAACACCATATATTTT,CSARTGPSGNTIYF
TRBJ1-5,-,TRBV29-1,-,TGCAGCGTTGAAGTCCATAGCAATCAGCCCCAGCATTTT,CSVEVHSNQPQHF
TRBJ1-1,-,TRBV7-9,TRBD1,TGTGCCAGCAGCCCCACTTGGGACAGCTACACTGAAGCTTTCTTT,CASSPTWDSYTEAFF
TRBJ1-1,few,TRBV7-2,TRBD1,TGTGCCAGCAGCTTCAGGGGGACAGGGAACACTGAAGCTTTCTTT,CASSFRGTGNTEAFF
TRBJ1-3,-,TRBV20-1,-,TGCAGTGCTAGAGATAGTTCGGGGTTGAACACCATATATTTT,CSARDSSGLNTIYF
TRBJ2-1,few,TRBV7-9,-,TGTGCCAGCAGCCGTCGGGGGCAGGGGAATGTAAATGAGCAGTTCTTC,CASSRRGQGNVNEQFF
TRBJ2-1,-,TRBV29-1,TRBD2,TGCAGCGTGACGGGACTAGCGGGAGGCTCCTACAATGAGCAGTTCTTC,CSVTGLAGGSYNEQFF
TRBJ2-5,few,TRBV7-9,-,TGTGCCAGCAGCTCATATACGGAGACCCAGTACTTC,CASSSYTETQYF
TRBJ1-4,-,TRBV28,TRBD1,TGTGCCAGCAGCTCTACAGGGGAGGGAATGTCTAATGAAAAACTGTTTTTT,CASSSTGEGMSNEKLFF
TRBJ2-5,-,TRBV15,-,TGTGCCACCAGCAGAGAAGAGAGATTCCAAGAGACCCAGTACTTC,CATSREERFQETQYF
TRBJ2-2,-,TRBV4-2,-,TGTGCCAGCAGCCAAGAACCTTACACCGGGGAGCTGTTTTTT,CASSQEPYTGELFF
TRBJ2-7,-,TRBV28,TRBD2,TGTGCCTGCAGTTTATTCTGGGGCGGGCAGACGGAGCGGGACCCCTACGAGCAGTACTTC,CACSLFWGGQTERDPYEQYF
TRBJ2-5,few,TRBV12-3/TRBV12-4,-,TGTGCCAGCAGCCACGGACTTTACCAAGAGACCCAGTACTTC,CASSHGLYQETQYF
TRBJ1-2,-,TRBV15,-,TGTGCCACCAGCAACCCCCCTGAGGCGAACTATGGCTACACCTTC,CATSNPPEANYGYTF
TRBJ2-1,-,TRBV15,TRBD2,TGTGCCACCCCGGGGCGACTAGCGGGGGCCAATGAGCAGTTCTTC,CATPGRLAGANEQFF
TRBJ2-2,-,TRBV28,-,TGTGCCAGCAAGGAGGGGTCCGCGAACACCGGGGAGCTGTTTTTT,CASKEGSANTGELFF
TRBJ1-3,-,TRBV2,-,TGTGCCAGCAGAGGAAGGGGATCTGGAAACACCATATATTTT,CASRGRGSGNTIYF
TRBJ2-7,-,TRBV19,TRBD1,TGTGCCAGTAAAGGGGACAGGGGCCACGAGCAGTACTTC,CASKGDRGHEQYF
TRBJ2-7,-,TRBV7-2,TRBD1,TGTGCCAGCGGGGTGACAGGGCCCTCCTACGAGCAGTACTTC,CASGVTGPSYEQYF
TRBJ2-7,-,TRBV10-2,-,TGCGCCAGCACCCAGGACACGACTCGCTACGAGCAGTACTTC,CASTQDTTRYEQYF
TRBJ2-1,-,TRBV5-1,-,TGCGCCAGCAGCCCCTTATCCGGGTACTCCTACAATGAGCAGTTCTTC,CASSPLSGYSYNEQFF
TRBJ2-1,few,TRBV20-1,-,TGCAGTGCTAGAGAGGGACCTAGCTCCTACAATGAGCAGTTCTTC,CSAREGPSSYNEQFF
TRBJ2-7,few,TRBV12-3/TRBV12-4,-,TGTGCCAGCAGTTTACTACCCCCCTCTCAAGAGCAGTACTTC,CASSLLPPSQEQYF
TRBJ1-1,few,TRBV5-1,-,TGCGCCAGCAGCTTGGGTCCGCCCGGGGAGACTGAAGCTTTCTTT,CASSLGPPGETEAFF
TRBJ2-1,-,TRBV24-1,-,TGTGCCACCGGGCCCAGGGAAACCTTCTACAATGAGCAGTTCTTC,CATGPRETFYNEQFF
TRBJ2-7,few,TRBV12-5,TRBD2,TGTGCTAGTGGTTTGGGGTCTTGGGACTATCGCGAGCAGTACTTC,CASGLGSWDYREQYF
TRBJ2-3,-,TRBV12-3/TRBV12-4,-,TGTGCCAGCAGTTCAGGTCGGGGAGCCGCAGATACGCAGTATTTT,CASSSGRGAADTQYF
TRBJ2-5,few,TRBV3-1,-,TGTGCCAGCAACCCGCTCTGGAGAGGGAGTCAAGAGACCCAGTACTTC,CASNPLWRGSQETQYF
TRBJ2-5,-,TRBV15,TRBD1,TGTGCCACCAGCAAAGACAGGGTTGACCGAGAGACCCAGTACTTC,CATSKDRVDRETQYF
TRBJ2-5,few,TRBV6-1,-,TGTGCCAGCAATGACGCCGGCTTATCCCGAGAGACCCAGTACTTC,CASNDAGLSRETQYF
TRBJ2-7,few,TRBV5-5,-,TGTGCCAGCAGCTTGACGGGCTCCGGAACCTACGAGCAGTACTTC,CASSLTGSGTYEQYF
TRBJ2-3,-,TRBV29-1,-,TGCAGCGGCGTTACCACACCGTACACAGATACGCAGTATTTT,CSGVTTPYTDTQYF
TRBJ2-1,-,TRBV7-8,-,TGTGCCAGCAGCTCAAAGGACTACCCGGTCGATGAGCAGTTCTTC,CASSSKDYPVDEQFF
TRBJ2-1,few,TRBV2,TRBD2,TGTGCCAGCAGCCAAAAGGGACTAGCGGGGGAGGAGCAGTTCTTC,CASSQKGLAGEEQFF
TRBJ1-5,-,TRBV7-7,-,TGTGCTAGCAGCGCCAGGAGGGGGGGGCCCCAGCATTTT,CASSARRGGPQHF
TRBJ2-7,-,TRBV4-1,TRBD2,TGCGCCAGCAGCCAAGATACTCTTTCCGGGACTAGCACGTACGAGCAGTACTTC,CASSQDTLSGTSTYEQYF
TRBJ2-1,-,TRBV7-9,-,TGTGCCAGCAGCTTCAGTTTCTCCTACAATGAGCAGTTCTTC,CASSFSFSYNEQFF
TRBJ2-4,few,TRBV12-3/TRBV12-4,TRBD2,TGTGCCAGCAGTCAACATACTAGCGGGAGGTTTGACATTCAGTACTTC,CASSQHTSGRFDIQYF
TRBJ2-1,-,TRBV7-9,-,TGTGCCAGCAGCCAGACTAGTGCTGAGCAGTTCTTC,CASSQTSAEQFF
TRBJ2-1,-,TRBV5-1,-,TGCGCCAGCATACAGTACAATGAGCAGTTCTTC,CASIQYNEQFF
TRBJ1-5,-,TRBV12-3/TRBV12-4,-,TGTGCCAGCACCGAAGGGGTAGCTAGTCAGCCCCAGCATTTT,CASTEGVASQPQHF
TRBJ1-2,-,TRBV11-2,-,TGTGCCAGCAGCTGGAGGGGGATACATAACTATGGCTACACCTTC,CASSWRGIHNYGYTF
TRBJ1-2,-,TRBV6-6,-,TGTGCCAGCAGTTACGCCAGCACCCCTCATGGCTACACCTTC,CASSYASTPHGYTF
TRBJ2-1,-,TRBV20-1,-,TGCAGTGCTATTATGAGTAGCGGAACCTACAATGAGCAGTTCTTC,CSAIMSSGTYNEQFF
TRBJ1-1,-,TRBV4-3,TRBD1,TGCGCCAGCAGCCAAGATTGGGGACAGGGTATCACTGAAGCTTTCTTT,CASSQDWGQGITEAFF
TRBJ2-1,few,TRBV7-2,TRBD2,TGTGCCAGCAGCCCCCAAGCGGGAGTGGAGTTGAATGAGCAGTTCTTC,CASSPQAGVELNEQFF
TRBJ2-1,few,TRBV12-3/TRBV12-4,TRBD2,TGTGCCAGCAGTTTCGGGACTAGCGGGAGGGCCGGGGATGAGCAGTTCTTC,CASSFGTSGRAGDEQFF
TRBJ1-5,-,TRBV6-5,-,TGTGCCAGCAGTTACTCGAGTCATCAGCCCCAGCATTTT,CASSYSSHQPQHF